Reported below is one TCR beta chain. CDR1 and CDR2 (germline): SNHLY, FYNNEI. Trimming removed 11 bases at V and 8 bases at J, with 13 bases between. The CDR3 loop spans 11 amino acids. This sample is drawn from a study of control samples from healthy donors and cancer patients. The method was immunoSEQ multiplex PCR; TCRdb's version includes in-frame clones alone and lacks a portion of them. Among fewer than 40,000 clones, 80% to 95% were seen once, and the ten largest hold 1.5% to 2%. The V call is TRBV2, the J call TRBJ2-1, with D possibly TRBD2 on 6 matching bases. This receptor was identified in a man aged 35 to 55 with colorectal cancer. Sequenced sample: PBMCs. The chain's CDR3 is CAGGNGYEQFF. As DNA, the CDR3 is TGTGCCGGCGGGAACGGCTATGAGCAGTTCTTC.